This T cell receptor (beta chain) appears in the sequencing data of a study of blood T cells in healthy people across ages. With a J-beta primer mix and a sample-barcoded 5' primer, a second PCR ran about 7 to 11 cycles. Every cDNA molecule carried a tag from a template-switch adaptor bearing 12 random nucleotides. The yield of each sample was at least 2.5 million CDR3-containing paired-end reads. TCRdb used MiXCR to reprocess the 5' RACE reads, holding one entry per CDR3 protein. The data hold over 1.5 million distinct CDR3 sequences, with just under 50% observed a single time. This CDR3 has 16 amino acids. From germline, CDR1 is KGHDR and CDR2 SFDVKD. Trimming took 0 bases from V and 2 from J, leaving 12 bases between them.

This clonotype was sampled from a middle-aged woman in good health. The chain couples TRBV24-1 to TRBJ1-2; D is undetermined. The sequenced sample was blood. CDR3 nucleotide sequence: TGTGCCACCAGTGATTTGGAGGTTTCCGGGAACTATGGCTACACCTTC. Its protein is CATSDLEVSGNYGYTF.